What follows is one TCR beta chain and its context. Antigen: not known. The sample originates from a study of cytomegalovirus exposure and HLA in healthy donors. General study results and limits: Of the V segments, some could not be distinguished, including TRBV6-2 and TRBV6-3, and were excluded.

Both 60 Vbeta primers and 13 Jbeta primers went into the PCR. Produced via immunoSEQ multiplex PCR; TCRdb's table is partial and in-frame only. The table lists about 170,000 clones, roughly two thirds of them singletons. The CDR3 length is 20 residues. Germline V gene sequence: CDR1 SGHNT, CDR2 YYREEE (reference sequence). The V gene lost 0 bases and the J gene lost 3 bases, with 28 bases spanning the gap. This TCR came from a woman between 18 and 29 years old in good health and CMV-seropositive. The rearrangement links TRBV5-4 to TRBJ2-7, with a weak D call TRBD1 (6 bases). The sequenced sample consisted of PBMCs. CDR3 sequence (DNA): TGTGCCAGCAGCTTGGCCTCACTACCAACAGGGCTCCTAACGGGCTACGAGCAGTACTTC. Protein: CASSLASLPTGLLTGYEQYF. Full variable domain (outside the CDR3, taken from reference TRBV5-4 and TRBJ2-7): ETGVTQSPTHLIKTRGQQVTLRCSSQSGHNTVSWYQQALGQGPQFIFQYYREEENGRGNFPPRFSGLQFPNYSSELNVNALELDDSALYLCASSLASLPTGLLTGYEQYFGPGTRLTVT.